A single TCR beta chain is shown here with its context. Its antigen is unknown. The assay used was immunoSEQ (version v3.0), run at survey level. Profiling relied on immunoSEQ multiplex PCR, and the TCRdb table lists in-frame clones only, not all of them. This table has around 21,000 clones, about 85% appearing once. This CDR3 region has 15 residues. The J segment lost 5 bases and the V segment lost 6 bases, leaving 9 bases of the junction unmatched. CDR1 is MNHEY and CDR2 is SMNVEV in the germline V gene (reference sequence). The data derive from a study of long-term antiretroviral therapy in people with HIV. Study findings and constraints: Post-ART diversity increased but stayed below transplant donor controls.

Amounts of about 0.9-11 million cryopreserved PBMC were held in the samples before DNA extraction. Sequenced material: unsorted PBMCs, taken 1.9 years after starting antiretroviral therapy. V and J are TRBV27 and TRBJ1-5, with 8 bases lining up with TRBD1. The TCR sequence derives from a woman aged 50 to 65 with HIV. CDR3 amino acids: CASRYTGTGYQPQHF. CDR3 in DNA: TGTGCCAGCAGATACACCGGGACAGGTTATCAGCCCCAGCATTTT.